These 20 T cell receptor beta chains came from one sample sequenced in a study of CD8 T cells in ankylosing spondylitis. TCRdb re-analysed the 5' RACE reads in MiXCR, keeping a single row per CDR3 protein. The sample lists 250,000 to 400,000 distinct CDR3 sequences; approximately 10% were seen once. The sample was blood, either unsorted or a sorted T cell fraction (not recorded which). All receptors derive from a female donor with ankylosing spondylitis or in good health (not recorded which).

A few counts support this clonotype. The chain joins TRBV3-1 to TRBJ1-1; the match to TRBD1 covers 8 bases. The CDR3 length is 15 residues. Germline CDR1 reads LGHDT; CDR2 reads YNNKEL (reference sequence). Germline trimming cut 4 bases from V and 6 bases from J; bases unmatched to any gene: 10. CDR3 protein: CASSRPGQGFSEAFF. CDR3 nucleotide sequence: TGTGCCAGCAGCCGTCCCGGACAGGGTTTCTCTGAAGCTTTCTTT.

This clonotype was counted many times. The chain carries TRBV5-1 and TRBJ1-2; D may be TRBD1 (5 bases). The V end lost 1 base, the J end lost 3 bases, and 10 bases lay between the germline ends. In germline, CDR1 is SGHRS, CDR2 YFSETQ. The length of the CDR3 is 14 residues. The CDR3 DNA sequence: TGCGCCAGCAGCTTGCCGGGGCCCGACTATGGCTACACCTTC. It translates to CASSLPGPDYGYTF. The variable domain in full, completed from reference TRBV5-1 and TRBJ1-2, reads KAGVTQTPRYLIKTRGQQVTLSCSPISGHRSVSWYQQTPGQGLQFLFEYFSETQRNKGNFPGRFSGRQFSNSRSEMNVSTLELGDSALYLCASSLPGPDYGYTFGSGTRLTVV.

The sample holds many counts of this clonotype. This chain uses TRBV12-3 or TRBV12-4 with TRBJ1-3; D uncertain. The CDR3 extends over 13 amino acids. The germline V and J ends were trimmed by 5 bases and 0 bases, with 5 bases remaining between them. CDR3 protein: CASSQSSGNTIYF. CDR3 nucleotides: TGTGCCAGCAGTCAGAGCTCTGGAAACACCATATATTTT.

At least ten counts were recorded for this clonotype. The chain employs TRBV7-2 and TRBJ2-2; D unresolved. The CDR3 loop spans 17 amino acids. The V end lost 1 base, the J end lost 0 bases, and 12 bases lay between the germline ends. Germline V gene sequence: CDR1 SGHTA, CDR2 FQGNSA. The CDR3 DNA reads TGTGCCAGCAGCTTAGTAGTGCGTACCGCGAACACCGGGGAGCTGTTTTTT. Residues: CASSLVVRTANTGELFF.

This clonotype came up once. This may stem from a read error, because a much larger clone lies one nucleotide away. This sequence joins TRBV20-1 and TRBJ2-5; 10 positions match TRBD2. The CDR3 is made up of 13 amino acids. The ends lost 8 bases at V and 4 bases at J; junction bases unmatched: 7. In germline, CDR1 is DFQATT, CDR2 SNEGSKA (reference sequence). The CDR3 sequence: CSTTSSGRETQYF. The CDR3 DNA reads TGCAGTACGACATCTAGCGGGAGAGAGACCCAGTACTTC.

This clonotype was detected many times. The V and J genes are TRBV12-3 or TRBV12-4 and TRBJ2-5, with 7 bases fitting TRBD1. The ends lost 6 bases at V and 6 bases at J; junction bases unmatched: 7. The CDR3 runs to 13 residues. The CDR3 region has the DNA TGTGCCAGCAGCGCACAGGGGTTGCAGACCCAGTACTTC. The encoded protein is CASSAQGLQTQYF.

CDR3: CAVGGSNSGANVLTF. Here the CDR3 DNA reads TGTGCCGTGGGAGGGTCCAACTCTGGGGCCAACGTCCTGACTTTC. This chain joins TRBV7-7 and TRBJ2-6; 7 bases are shared with TRBD2. Trimming at V came to 11 bases and at J to 0 bases, leaving 7 bases not matched to a gene. This CDR3 has 15 residues. Germline V gene sequence: CDR1 SSHAT, CDR2 FNYEAQ (reference sequence).

The chain links TRBV5-1 to TRBJ2-3, with D maybe TRBD1 (6 bases). The CDR3 covers 16 residues. In germline, CDR1 is SGHRS, CDR2 YFSETQ. Trimming removed 1 base at V and 1 base at J, with 13 bases between. The CDR3 is CASSLNTGSGTDTQYF. Here the CDR3 DNA reads TGCGCCAGCAGCTTGAATACAGGGTCGGGCACAGATACGCAGTATTTT.

This clonotype was counted many times. CDR3 nucleotide sequence: TGCAGTGCAGGGGGGCTCGGGAACACTGAAGCTTTCTTT. This translates into CSAGGLGNTEAFF. The V and J genes are TRBV20-1 and TRBJ1-1; the D gene is possibly TRBD1 (6 bases). Germline lookup yields CDR1 DFQATT and CDR2 SNEGSKA (reference sequence). V was trimmed by 6 bases and J by 1 base, leaving 12 bases between them. The CDR3 covers 13 residues.

At least ten counts were recorded for this clonotype. The V gene is TRBV7-9, the J gene TRBJ2-3; D is possibly TRBD2 (6 bases). The germline V gene encodes CDR1 SEHNR and CDR2 FQNEAQ (reference sequence). V lost 4 bases and J lost 4, with 12 bases in between. The CDR3 sequence is 14 residues long. Here the CDR3 DNA reads TGTGCCAGCAGCTATAGCGGTAGCGCAGATACGCAGTATTTT. This sequence encodes CASSYSGSADTQYF.

Points on this clonotype: Relative to the germline gene, one junction end is altered; a read error may explain this. This sequence joins TRBV12-3 or TRBV12-4 and TRBJ2-1; 11 nucleotides line up with TRBD2. The CDR3 runs to 13 residues. The CDR3 spells CASRLAGGDEQFF. The CDR3 nucleotides are TGTGCCAGCAGATTAGCGGGAGGGGACGAGCAGTTCTTC.

This clonotype was found a few times. The rearrangement uses TRBV20-1 and TRBJ2-5, with TRBD1 identical over 9 bases. Trimming took 4 bases from V and 0 from J; bases not matched to a gene: 3. Per germline, CDR1 DFQATT and CDR2 SNEGSKA (reference sequence). The CDR3 consists of 14 residues. CDR3: CSATGTGYQETQYF. The CDR3 DNA sequence: TGCAGTGCTACCGGGACAGGGTACCAAGAGACCCAGTACTTC.

Only a few counts were recorded for this clonotype. The rearrangement uses TRBV15 and TRBJ2-1; unclear D gene. Germline lookup yields CDR1 LNHNV and CDR2 YYDKDF (reference sequence). Trimming shortened V by 3 bases and J by 1 base, and 7 bases separated the two germline ends. The CDR3 loop spans 14 amino acids. CDR3 DNA sequence: TGTGCCACCAGCAGCCTGTTTTCCTACAATGAGCAGTTCTTC. Translated, it gives CATSSLFSYNEQFF.

In this sample, this clonotype turned up a few times. The chain links TRBV20-1 to TRBJ2-7; TRBD1 matches 9 bases. V shed 2 bases, J shed 2 bases, and the junction held 7 bases outside the gene matches. Germline assignment: CDR1 DFQATT and CDR2 SNEGSKA (reference sequence). The CDR3 totals 15 residues. The CDR3 loop is CSARPQGQGPYEQYF. Written as DNA, the CDR3 is TGCAGTGCTAGACCTCAGGGACAGGGACCCTACGAGCAGTACTTC.

This clonotype appeared many times. The chain joins TRBV7-8 to TRBJ2-5; D uncertain. Deletions cut 8 bases from V and 5 bases from J, with 12 bases between. Germline V gene sequence: CDR1 SGHVS, CDR2 FQNEAQ. CDR3 length: 12 residues. The CDR3 sequence is CASREYRETQYF. As DNA, the CDR3 is TGTGCCAGCCGAGAGTATCGGGAGACCCAGTACTTC.

At least ten counts were recorded for this clonotype. This sequence joins TRBV4-2 and TRBJ1-5; 8 bases fit TRBD1. Trimming took 1 base from V and 2 from J; bases not matched to a gene: 7. The CDR3 has 17 amino acids. Germline V gives CDR1 LGHNA, CDR2 YNFKEQ. In DNA, the CDR3 is TGTGCCAGCAGCCAAGGGCCCACAGGGGGAGGCAATCAGCCCCAGCATTTT. This gives the protein CASSQGPTGGGNQPQHF.

The table lists this clonotype with many counts. The chain joins TRBV3-1 to TRBJ2-7; D is perhaps TRBD2 (6 bases). The CDR3 covers 12 residues. V lost 4 bases to trimming and J lost 4 bases, with 8 bases between them. Germline V gives CDR1 LGHDT, CDR2 YNNKEL (reference sequence). This CDR3 is CASSRRGYEQYF. DNA for the CDR3: TGTGCCAGCAGCCGACGGGGGTACGAGCAGTACTTC.

This clonotype was observed at least ten times. The J gene is TRBJ2-7, the V gene TRBV20-1, with D possibly TRBD2 on 5 matching bases. This CDR3 spans 14 amino acids. Germline values: CDR1 DFQATT, CDR2 SNEGSKA (reference sequence). V was pared by 2 bases and J by 0 bases, with 11 bases between. The CDR3 here is CSARTDGLSYEQYF. The CDR3 DNA is TGCAGTGCTAGAACCGACGGACTCTCCTACGAGCAGTACTTC.

The chain carries TRBV5-1 and TRBJ2-4, with 9 positions matching TRBD1. Germline loops: CDR1 SGHRS, CDR2 YFSETQ. This CDR3 comprises 20 residues. With V trimmed by 0 bases and J by 1 base, 14 bases remained unmatched. The CDR3 region has the DNA TGCGCCAGCAGCTTGGGACTTGGGACAGGGATTAAGGACGCCAAAAACATTCAGTACTTC. The encoded protein is CASSLGLGTGIKDAKNIQYF.

This clonotype turned up a few times. This chain connects TRBV28 to TRBJ1-3, with D unclear. From germline, CDR1 is MDHEN and CDR2 SYDVKM. Trimming took 4 bases from V and 0 from J, leaving 7 bases between them. This CDR3 comprises 14 residues. CDR3 region: CASSYGGSGNTIYF. In nucleotides, the CDR3 is TGTGCCAGCAGTTATGGCGGCTCTGGAAACACCATATATTTT. The variable domain in full, with the rest retrieved from reference TRBV28 and TRBJ1-3, is DVKVTQSSRYLVKRTGEKVFLECVQDMDHENMFWYRQDPGLGLRLIYFSYDVKMKEKGDIPEGYSVSREKKERFSLILESASTNQTSMYLCASSYGGSGNTIYFGEGSWLTVV.